These T cell receptor beta chains were read from a single sample in a study of blood T cell repertoires in COVID-19. Profiling relied on immunoSEQ multiplex PCR, and the TCRdb table lists in-frame clones only, not all of them. The profile shows about 260,000 clones, about 85% of them singletons. Sequencing input: peripheral blood. The receptors come from a man aged 60 to 69 with acute or convalescent COVID-19. The CDR3 runs from the conserved cysteine through the conserved F or W. The D gene is left open where the match is weak. The size entry is marked missing in some rows and otherwise reads once, few, many or a size class.

>NA|TRBD1|TRBJ1-1|TRBV4-1
TGCGCCAGCAGCCGCCAATGGGGACAGGGCTCTAGTGAAGCTTTCTTT
CASSRQWGQGSSEAFF
>NA|NA|TRBJ2-1|TRBV19
TGTGCCAGTAACCCTACAGGTCACAGCTACAATGAGCAGTTCTTC
CASNPTGHSYNEQFF
>NA|TRBD1|TRBJ2-3|TRBV6-6
TGTGCCAGCAGTTATTCAGGGGGCAGCACAGATACGCAGTATTTT
CASSYSGGSTDTQYF
>few|TRBD1|TRBJ1-2|TRBV2
TGTGCCAGCCGAGGACAGGATAAATATGGCTACACCTTC
CASRGQDKYGYTF
>once|NA|TRBJ2-7|TRBV9
TGTGCCAGCAGCTCCTTGTCCGGGGACATCGTGGGGGAGCAGTACTTC
CASSSLSGDIVGEQYF
>NA|NA|TRBJ1-2|TRBV10-2
TGCGCCAGTGGAGTCCGGGGGGGGCAAAACTATGGCTACACCTTC
CASGVRGGQNYGYTF
>NA|TRBD1|TRBJ2-1|TRBV6-2/TRBV6-3
TGTGCCAGCAGTCCCGGGACAGGGGAGTACAATGAGCAGTTCTTC
CASSPGTGEYNEQFF
>NA|TRBD1|TRBJ1-2|TRBV5-1
TGCGCCAGCAGCTTGTCAGGACAGGGGGATGGCTACACCTTC
CASSLSGQGDGYTF
>NA|TRBD1|TRBJ1-2|TRBV3-1/TRBV3-2
TGTGCCAGCAGCCTAAGGACAGGGGACTATGGCTACACCTTC
CASSLRTGDYGYTF
>once|TRBD1|TRBJ1-3|TRBV7-2
TGTGCCAGCAGCTTAGGGACAGGGGCGAGAGGAAACACCATATATTTT
CASSLGTGARGNTIYF
>few|NA|TRBJ1-5|TRBV7-8
TGTGCCAGCAGCTTAGTAGGCGGCAGTGGTAGGCATTATAGCAATCAGCCCCAGCATTTT
CASSLVGGSGRHYSNQPQHF
>NA|TRBD1|TRBJ2-4|TRBV7-3
TGTGCCAGCAGCCCCCGGGACAGGGGCGCCAAAAACATTCAGTACTTC
CASSPRDRGAKNIQYF
>NA|NA|TRBJ1-2|TRBV18
TGTGCCAGCTCACCTGCCGCGGGCCTAAGTTATGGCTACACCTTC
CASSPAAGLSYGYTF
>many|TRBD1|TRBJ1-2|TRBV5-6
TGTGCCAGCAGTCCGGCAGGGGGTAACTATGGCTACACCTTC
CASSPAGGNYGYTF
>NA|NA|TRBJ2-1|TRBV5-6
TGTGCCAGCAGCCCGCCGGGGACATACAATGAGCAGTTCTTC
CASSPPGTYNEQFF
>once|NA|TRBJ1-5|TRBV19
TGTGCCAGTAGTACAACAGGGTCCCACAATCAGCCCCAGCATTTT
CASSTTGSHNQPQHF
>NA|NA|TRBJ2-6|TRBV6-5
TGTGCCAGCAGACTTATTGGGGCCAACGTCCTGACTTTC
CASRLIGANVLTF
>NA|NA|TRBJ2-7|TRBV28
TGTGCCAGCAGTTTATCGGTTGGCAGGGTCTACGAGCAGTACTTC
CASSLSVGRVYEQYF
>NA|NA|TRBJ2-3|TRBV5-1
TGCGCCAGCAGCAAAAGACAGGAGAGCACAGATACGCAGTATTTT
CASSKRQESTDTQYF
>NA|NA|TRBJ1-1|TRBV19
TGTGCCAGTAGTCCGTGGGTAGGCGGCGGGACTGAAGCTTTCTTT
CASSPWVGGGTEAFF
>NA|NA|TRBJ1-3|TRBV6-1
TGTGCCAGCAGTGAAGGGACACCCAAAGGAAACACCATATATTTT
CASSEGTPKGNTIYF
>NA|NA|TRBJ1-2|TRBV2
TGTGCCAGCGTCAGGCAGGTTCCATATGGCTACACCTTC
CASVRQVPYGYTF
>NA|TRBD2|TRBJ2-7|TRBV19
TGTGCCAGTAGTCGCCTAGCGGGCTCCTACGAGCAGTACTTC
CASSRLAGSYEQYF
>NA|TRBD2|TRBJ2-3|TRBV11-2
TGTGCCAGCAGCTTTAGCGGGGTCAGCACAGATACGCAGTATTTT
CASSFSGVSTDTQYF
>few|NA|TRBJ2-3|TRBV7-8
TGTGCCAGCACCCAGACTCCTTCCTATACGCAGTATTTT
CASTQTPSYTQYF
>NA|TRBD2|TRBJ2-3|TRBV5-1
TGCGCCAGCAGCTTGGTCCCTAGCGGGGGTTTCACAGATACGCAGTATTTT
CASSLVPSGGFTDTQYF
>NA|TRBD2|TRBJ2-1|TRBV7-9
TGTGCCAGCAGACGGACTAGCGGAAACTACAATGAGCAGTTCTTC
CASRRTSGNYNEQFF
>NA|TRBD2|TRBJ2-7|TRBV28
TGTGCCAGCAGATCCGGGACTAGCGGGACCTACGAGCAGTACTTC
CASRSGTSGTYEQYF
>NA|NA|TRBJ2-1|TRBV6-2/TRBV6-3
TGTGCCAGCAGTAACCAACTAGTCCGCTCCTACAATGAGCAGTTCTTC
CASSNQLVRSYNEQFF
>NA|NA|TRBJ1-5|TRBV5-1
TGCGCCAGCAGCTTGGGGACAGATAGCAATCAGCCCCAGCATTTT
CASSLGTDSNQPQHF
>NA|NA|TRBJ1-2|TRBV7-2
TGTGCCACGTCCGTCCGGGCTAGCTCTAACTATGGCTACACCTTC
CATSVRASSNYGYTF
>NA|TRBD1|TRBJ1-2|TRBV10-3
TGTGCCATCAGTCTTGGACAGGGGGCTTCGAGTGGCTACACCTTC
CAISLGQGASSGYTF
>NA|TRBD1|TRBJ2-2|TRBV5-8
TGTGCCAGCAGTACCCCGACAGGGGTGAACACCGGGGAGCTGTTTTTT
CASSTPTGVNTGELFF
>NA|NA|TRBJ1-1|TRBV3-1/TRBV3-2
TGTGCCAGCACCCTAGGAGTCGGAGCGAACACTGAAGCTTTCTTT
CASTLGVGANTEAFF
>NA|NA|TRBJ2-3|TRBV7-2
TGTGCCAGCAGCTTATGGTCCAGGGGAGTGGCGCAGTATTTT
CASSLWSRGVAQYF
>once|NA|TRBJ1-2|TRBV5-1
TGCGCCAGCAGCTCGGACCCCGAGCCAGGGCTCAGTGGCTACACCTTC
CASSSDPEPGLSGYTF
>NA|TRBD1|TRBJ2-5|TRBV6-5
TGTGCCAGCAGTTACTCAAGGGACAGCCGGGGGACCCAGTACTTC
CASSYSRDSRGTQYF
>NA|TRBD1|TRBJ2-7|TRBV18
TGTGCCAGCTCACCACAGGGGGCCAACGAGCAGTACTTC
CASSPQGANEQYF
>NA|TRBD1|TRBJ1-6|TRBV7-6
TGTGCCAGCAGCTTAGGAACGGACAGGGGGCTTAATTCACCCCTCCACTTT
CASSLGTDRGLNSPLHF
>NA|TRBD1|TRBJ1-1|TRBV29-1
TGCAGCGTCGGGACAGGGGTATGGGACACTGAAGCTTTCTTT
CSVGTGVWDTEAFF
>NA|NA|TRBJ2-7|TRBV27
TGTGCCAGCAGAGCACAGGGATCGGTCTCCTACGAGCAGTACTTC
CASRAQGSVSYEQYF
>NA|NA|TRBJ2-7|TRBV19
TGTGCCAGTAGTATGAGGGTAGGGACCTACGAGCAGTACTTC
CASSMRVGTYEQYF
>once|NA|TRBJ2-2|TRBV3-1/TRBV3-2
TGTGCCAGCAGCCTCTATAGCGGATGGAACACCGGGGAGCTGTTTTTT
CASSLYSGWNTGELFF
>NA|TRBD1|TRBJ1-3|TRBV9
TGTGCCAGCAGCGTAGGCCCCAACAGGGGGACAGGAAACACCATATATTTT
CASSVGPNRGTGNTIYF
>few|NA|TRBJ1-2|TRBV3-1/TRBV3-2
TGTGCCAGCAGCCAAGACCCGAGGTCAGCCCGAGACTACACCTTC
CASSQDPRSARDYTF
>NA|NA|TRBJ1-2|TRBV7-3
TGTGCCAGCAGCTTAAGCGGACAGCTAGACGGCTACACCTTC
CASSLSGQLDGYTF
>NA|NA|TRBJ1-2|TRBV13
TGTGCCAGCAGCCAAATGGGGGGTAACTATGGCTACACCTTC
CASSQMGGNYGYTF
>NA|NA|TRBJ1-5|TRBV12-3/TRBV12-4
TGTGCCAGCGCAGGGGAGTTGGCCCAGCCCCAGCATTTT
CASAGELAQPQHF